Given below is one T cell receptor beta chain in context. Time point in this sample: pre-treatment sample, taken before nivolumab and TIL therapy. Sequencing used immunoSEQ v3. Libraries were prepared by immunoSEQ multiplex PCR; TCRdb keeps only in-frame clonotypes and omits some of them. This sample yields about 47,000 clones, of which about 86% are seen a single time; 5% belongs to the top ten. This record comes from a study of TIL therapy for anti-PD-1-resistant metastatic lung cancer. Background on the study: Tumors carried a median roughly 1.6 non-synonymous mutations per megabase.

Germline V gene sequence: CDR1 SGHTA, CDR2 FQGTGA. The CDR3 runs 16 residues. J was trimmed by 3 bases and V by 5 bases; bases with no gene match: 13. The TCR comes from a person aged 25-80 years with non-small cell lung cancer. The sample here was blood, taken at baseline. This chain connects TRBV7-3 to TRBJ2-7; 7 bases line up with TRBD1. The CDR3 DNA sequence: TGTGCCAGCAGCCAAGACAGGGTTACAGGGGTCTACGAGCAGTACTTC. It translates to CASSQDRVTGVYEQYF.